This T cell receptor beta chain was recorded in a study of blood T cell repertoires in COVID-19. Original handling: Reference gene primer amplification gave estimated nucleated cell counts. The repertoire was sequenced with immunoSEQ multiplex PCR; TCRdb's copy has only in-frame clones and lacks some. The V and J calls and clone size are taken from that table; D and trimming were inferred from the DNA. The sample has about 140,000 clones, about 76% seen once. There are 14 residues in the CDR3. Germline lookup yields CDR1 MNHEY and CDR2 SMNVEV (reference sequence). V lost 5 bases to trimming and J lost 3 bases; unmatched junction nucleotides: 7.

Sequencing input: peripheral blood. The clonotype originates from an older man with acute or convalescent COVID-19. The chain has TRBV27 and TRBJ2-7; 7 positions agree with TRBD1. In nucleotides, the CDR3 is TGTGCCAGCAGTATTCAGGGGGATCGCTACGAGCAGTACTTC. As protein: CASSIQGDRYEQYF.